These 29 T cell receptor beta chains were sequenced from one sample in a study of cytomegalovirus exposure and HLA in healthy donors. The PCR ran on 60 Vbeta and 13 Jbeta primers. Sequencing was performed with immunoSEQ multiplex PCR; in TCRdb, only in-frame clones are kept and a portion is missing. The table lists 95,000 to 150,000 clones. The specimen sequenced was PBMCs. The receptor source for this set is a man between 18 and 29 years old in good health and CMV-seronegative.

The chain uses TRBV4-1 and TRBJ1-1, with D unclear. CDR3 length: 13 amino acids. Germline V gene lookup returns CDR1 MGHRA and CDR2 YSYEKL. Deletions cut 0 bases from V and 5 bases from J, with 7 bases between. The CDR3 nucleotides are TGCGCCAGCAGCCAAGATTGGGAGACTGAAGCTTTCTTT. Its translation: CASSQDWETEAFF.

V usage is TRBV4-1 and J usage is TRBJ2-5; D not certain. Per the germline V gene, CDR1 is MGHRA and CDR2 is YSYEKL. Trimming took off 4 bases at V and 7 bases at J, with 10 bases between the two ends. The CDR3 extends over 12 amino acids. CDR3 DNA sequence: TGCGCCAGCAGCCCGTTAGCTGGGACCCAGTACTTC. It codes for CASSPLAGTQYF.

The genes are TRBV5-6 and TRBJ2-7, with 7 bases matching TRBD1. The CDR3 extends over 19 amino acids. Germline CDR1 reads SGHDT; CDR2 reads YYEEEE. After removal of 0 bases from V and 5 bases from J, the junction contained 20 bases not matched to a gene. In DNA form, the CDR3 reads TGTGCCAGCAGCTTGGACGGACAGGCCACCAATTTGGGAGTCGACGAGCAGTACTTC. Its protein is CASSLDGQATNLGVDEQYF.

J is TRBJ1-1 and V is TRBV19; maybe TRBD1 (5 bases). V was trimmed by 1 base and J by 7 bases, leaving 10 bases between them. The CDR3 is 13 residues long. Germline loops: CDR1 LNHDA, CDR2 SQIVND (reference sequence). The CDR3 region has the DNA TGTGCCAGTAGTATAGCAGGGTTTGGTGAAGCTTTCTTT. It is translated as CASSIAGFGEAFF.

The gene calls are TRBV9 and TRBJ1-1; D may be TRBD1 (6 bases). The CDR3 length is 13 residues. V lost 2 bases and J lost 4, with 9 bases in between. Germline CDR1 is SGDLS and CDR2 is YYNGEE. The CDR3 region is CASSVTGSTEAFF. CDR3 coding DNA: TGTGCCAGCAGCGTTACAGGGTCCACTGAAGCTTTCTTT.

V usage is TRBV7-8 and J usage is TRBJ2-6; D uncertain. Trimming removed 4 bases from V and 0 bases from J, with 7 bases in between. Germline loops: CDR1 SGHVS, CDR2 FQNEAQ. There are 15 residues in the CDR3. The CDR3 is CASSSTSSGANVLTF. CDR3 nucleotides: TGTGCCAGCAGCTCGACAAGCTCTGGGGCCAACGTCCTGACTTTC.

The rearrangement uses TRBV25-1 and TRBJ1-4; maybe TRBD1 (6 bases). Germline CDR1 MGHDK, CDR2 SYGVNS. This CDR3 contains 13 residues. Trimming shortened V by 4 bases and J by 8 bases, and 11 bases separated the two germline ends. The CDR3 loop is CASSVGAYEKLFF. CDR3 DNA sequence: TGTGCCAGCAGTGTGGGGGCGTACGAAAAACTGTTTTTT.

The gene calls are TRBV10-3 and TRBJ1-1, with TRBD1 matching 8 bases. This CDR3 spans 15 amino acids. Germline-derived CDR1 and CDR2 are ENHRY and SYGVKD. Trimming removed 2 bases from V and 2 bases from J; junction bases left unmatched: 4. In DNA form, the CDR3 reads TGTGCCATCAGTGAGCGACAGGGGCCAAACACTGAAGCTTTCTTT. Protein sequence: CAISERQGPNTEAFF.

The V and J genes are TRBV5-1 and TRBJ2-7; 11 nucleotides align to TRBD2. J was trimmed by 7 bases and V by 0 bases; bases with no gene match: 3. Germline-derived CDR1 and CDR2 are SGHRS and YFSETQ. The CDR3 runs to 14 residues. The CDR3 reads CASSLGLAGIEQYF. The CDR3, as DNA: TGCGCCAGCAGCTTGGGACTAGCGGGAATTGAGCAGTACTTC.

This chain links TRBV13 with TRBJ1-2; TRBD1 might be the D (5 bases). Germline V gives CDR1 PRHDT, CDR2 FYEKMQ (reference sequence). The CDR3 totals 13 residues. V lost 5 bases to trimming and J lost 8 bases, with 15 bases between them. The CDR3 coding sequence is TGTGCCAGCAGCCCGGCAGGGCTGGGGGGCTACACCTTC. As protein: CASSPAGLGGYTF.

The rearrangement joins TRBV5-4 to TRBJ2-7; D is unresolved. V lost 0 bases to trimming and J lost 4 bases, with 11 bases between them. This CDR3 is built from 14 residues. Looked up from germline, CDR1 is SGHNT and CDR2 is YYREEE (reference sequence). The CDR3 sequence is CASSLALSEYEQYF. The CDR3 region has the DNA TGTGCCAGCAGCTTGGCTCTCAGCGAATACGAGCAGTACTTC.

This chain joins TRBV14 and TRBJ2-5; D might be TRBD1 (6 bases). This CDR3 is 14 amino acids long. Trimming removed 4 bases at V and 7 bases at J, with 16 bases between. Germline V gene sequence: CDR1 SGHDN, CDR2 FVKESK. CDR3 DNA sequence: TGTGCCAGCAGCCTTATGGACAGCTTCGGGACCCAGTACTTC. It translates to CASSLMDSFGTQYF. Complete variable domain (other parts from reference TRBV14 and TRBJ2-5): EAGVTQFPSHSVIEKGQTVTLRCDPISGHDNLYWYRRVMGKEIKFLLHFVKESKQDESGMPNNRFLAERTGGTYSTLKVQPAELEDSGVYFCASSLMDSFGTQYFGPGTRLLVL.

The chain's CDR3 is CASSSLLAGGNTGELFF. CDR3 sequence (DNA): TGTGCCAGCAGCTCTCTCCTAGCGGGAGGGAACACCGGGGAGCTGTTTTTT. This rearrangement joins TRBV7-6 to TRBJ2-2; TRBD2 agrees at 11 bases. This CDR3 spans 17 amino acids. The ends lost 4 bases at V and 1 base at J; junction bases unmatched: 5. CDR1 and CDR2 from the germline V gene are SGHVS and FNYEAQ. Variable domain in full (rest from reference TRBV7-6 and TRBJ2-2): GAGVSQSPRYKVTKRGQDVALRCDPISGHVSLYWYRQALGQGPEFLTYFNYEAQQDKSGLPNDRFSAERPEGSISTLTIQRTEQRDSAMYRCASSSLLAGGNTGELFFGEGSRLTVL.

V gene TRBV25-1 combines with J gene TRBJ1-6; D ambiguous. Per the germline V gene, CDR1 is MGHDK and CDR2 is SYGVNS. V was pared by 1 base and J by 8 bases, with 9 bases between. The CDR3 covers 14 residues. DNA for the CDR3: TGTGCCAGCAGTGAATTGAGGGTGTATTCACCCCTCCACTTT. It codes for CASSELRVYSPLHF.

The V and J genes are TRBV11-2 and TRBJ2-7; D uncertain. The CDR3 spans 12 residues. Germline CDR1 and CDR2: SGHAT and FQNNGV. Trimming stripped 5 bases from V and 4 bases from J, with 9 bases between. In DNA, the CDR3 is TGTGCCAGCAGCCTCACAAGATACGAGCAGTACTTC. It specifies CASSLTRYEQYF.

J is TRBJ1-4 and V is TRBV19, with 7 bases lining up with TRBD1. The CDR3 sequence is 15 residues long. Germline values: CDR1 LNHDA, CDR2 SQIVND (reference sequence). Trimming at V came to 6 bases and at J to 13 bases, leaving 17 bases not matched to a gene. The CDR3 DNA is TGTGCCAGTAGCTTTCCCGGGACAGAAACCAAGAGACTGTTTTTT. Its protein product is CASSFPGTETKRLFF.

The chain recombines TRBV7-2 with TRBJ1-1, with no clear D. Germline CDR1 SGHTA, CDR2 FQGNSA. The CDR3 has 11 residues. Trimming cost V 5 bases and J 7 bases, with 8 bases left between them. CDR3 residues: CASSREVEAFF. As DNA, the CDR3 is TGTGCCAGCAGCCGGGAGGTTGAAGCTTTCTTT.

The chain combines TRBV9 with TRBJ1-1, with D hard to call. Trimming removed 4 bases at V and 6 bases at J, with 19 bases between. Germline V gene sequence: CDR1 SGDLS, CDR2 YYNGEE. This CDR3 has 15 residues. The CDR3 protein is CASSSSRGPDPEAFF. In DNA form, the CDR3 reads TGTGCCAGCAGCTCCTCTCGTGGGCCAGACCCTGAAGCTTTCTTT. Full variable domain (outside the CDR3, taken from reference TRBV9 and TRBJ1-1): DSGVTQTPKHLITATGQRVTLRCSPRSGDLSVYWYQQSLDQGLQFLIQYYNGEERAKGNILERFSAQQFPDLHSELNLSSLELGDSALYFCASSSSRGPDPEAFFGQGTRLTVV.

This chain uses TRBV29-1 with TRBJ1-2; TRBD1 is a possible D gene (5 bases). Trimming cost V 8 bases and J 8 bases, with 21 bases left between them. The germline CDR1 and CDR2 sequences are SQVTM and ANQGSEA. The CDR3 sequence is 13 residues long. The DNA for the CDR3 is TGCAGCTCTCCCCGGAACGGGGGATTGGGCTACACCTTC. Its translation: CSSPRNGGLGYTF.

The chain employs TRBV13 and TRBJ2-1; 10 bases align to TRBD2. The CDR3 has 15 amino acids. In germline, CDR1 is PRHDT, CDR2 FYEKMQ (reference sequence). The V and J ends lost 1 base and 9 bases, in that order; junction bases with no gene match: 6. This chain's CDR3 is CASSLVRTSGTEQFF. The CDR3 region has the DNA TGTGCCAGCAGCTTAGTCAGGACTAGCGGCACTGAGCAGTTCTTC.

This CDR3 reads CASSSDRASTIYF. The CDR3 region has the DNA TGCGCCAGCAGCTCGGACAGGGCAAGCACCATATATTTT. The gene calls are TRBV5-1 and TRBJ1-3; 8 bases are a match to TRBD1. Per the germline V gene, CDR1 is SGHRS and CDR2 is YFSETQ. CDR3 length equals 13 residues. Trimming cost V 3 bases and J 9 bases; bases outside gene matches: 5.

The chain joins TRBV6-6 to TRBJ1-1; no clear D gene. Germline-derived CDR1 and CDR2 are MNHNY and SVGAGI (reference sequence). The CDR3 length is 12 residues. V lost 6 bases and J 1 base, leaving 6 bases between the germline ends. The CDR3 DNA follows: TGTGCCAGCAGGACACCGAACACTGAAGCTTTCTTT. Amino acid sequence: CASRTPNTEAFF.

This chain connects TRBV7-2 to TRBJ2-5; the match to TRBD2 covers 10 bases. Per germline, CDR1 SGHTA and CDR2 FQGNSA. V lost 4 bases and J lost 4; bases outside the gene matches: 3. The CDR3 runs to 14 residues. For the CDR3, the DNA is TGTGCCAGCAGCTGGTCTAGCGGGGGAGAGACCCAGTACTTC. It specifies CASSWSSGGETQYF.

The chain carries TRBV5-1 and TRBJ1-6; a possible D gene is TRBD1 (6 bases). The germline V gene has CDR1 SGHRS and CDR2 YFSETQ. V was trimmed by 0 bases and J by 6 bases, leaving 10 bases between them. The CDR3 extends over 15 amino acids. The CDR3 nucleotides read TGCGCCAGCAGCTTGGTACAGGGTTCTAATTCACCCCTCCACTTT. Its protein product is CASSLVQGSNSPLHF.

The rearrangement links TRBV5-1 to TRBJ2-1; a weak D match, TRBD1 (6 bases). This CDR3 spans 15 amino acids. Germline V gene lookup returns CDR1 SGHRS and CDR2 YFSETQ. V dropped 2 bases and J dropped 1 base, with 10 bases sitting between them. The CDR3 sequence is CASSLQGQSYNEQFF. CDR3 DNA sequence: TGCGCCAGCAGCTTACAGGGTCAATCCTACAATGAGCAGTTCTTC.

The chain links TRBV10-3 to TRBJ2-1; TRBD2 agrees at 14 bases. V dropped 0 bases and J dropped 7; count of bases not matched to a gene: 5. The CDR3 is 17 amino acids. Germline CDR1 reads ENHRY; CDR2 reads SYGVKD. CDR3 loop: CAISESGLAGVGNEQFF. The CDR3 coding sequence is TGTGCCATCAGTGAGTCGGGACTAGCGGGAGTGGGGAATGAGCAGTTCTTC.

The CDR3: CASSLVTQSPETQYF. CDR3 nucleotide sequence: TGCGCCAGCAGCTTGGTTACACAATCCCCAGAGACCCAGTACTTC. This chain links TRBV5-1 with TRBJ2-5, with D unresolved. CDR1 is SGHRS and CDR2 is YFSETQ in the germline V gene. The CDR3 is 15 amino acids. With 0 bases removed from V and 4 bases from J, the gap between germline ends came to 13 bases.

This chain links TRBV2 with TRBJ2-5; tentatively, D is TRBD1 (6 bases). The J call may be incorrect, as the DNA end agrees better with TRBJ2-7. From germline, CDR1 is SNHLY and CDR2 FYNNEI. CDR3 size: 13 residues. CDR3 in amino acids: CASGTPVSYEQYF. The CDR3 coding sequence is TGTGCCAGCGGGACACCCGTCTCCTACGAGCAGTACTTC.

The rearrangement links TRBV12-5 to TRBJ2-1; 11 nucleotides align to TRBD2. V gave up 3 bases and J gave up 9 bases; unmatched junction bases: 4. The CDR3 is 14 residues long. Germline values: CDR1 LGHNT, CDR2 FRNRAP. The CDR3 spells CASGLAGTSGEQFF. The CDR3 nucleotides are TGTGCTAGTGGTTTAGCCGGGACTAGCGGTGAGCAGTTCTTC.